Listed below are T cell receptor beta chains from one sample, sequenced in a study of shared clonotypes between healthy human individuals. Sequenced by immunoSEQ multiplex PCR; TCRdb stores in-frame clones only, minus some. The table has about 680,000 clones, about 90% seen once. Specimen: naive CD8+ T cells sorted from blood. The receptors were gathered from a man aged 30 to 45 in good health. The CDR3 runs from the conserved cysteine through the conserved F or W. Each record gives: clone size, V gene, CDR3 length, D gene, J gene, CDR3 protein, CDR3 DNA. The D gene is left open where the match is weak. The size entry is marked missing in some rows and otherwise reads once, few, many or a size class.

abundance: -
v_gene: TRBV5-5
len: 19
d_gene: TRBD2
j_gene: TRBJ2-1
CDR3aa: CASSLEGLALINSYNEQFF
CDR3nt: TGTGCCAGCAGCTTGGAGGGACTAGCATTGATAAACTCCTACAATGAGCAGTTCTTC

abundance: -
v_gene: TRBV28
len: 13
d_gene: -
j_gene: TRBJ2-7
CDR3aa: CASTWEGFHEQYF
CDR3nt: TGTGCCAGCACTTGGGAAGGGTTCCACGAGCAGTACTTC

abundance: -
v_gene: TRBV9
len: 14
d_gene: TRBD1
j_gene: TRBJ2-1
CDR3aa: CASSGTGSANEQFF
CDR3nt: TGTGCCAGCAGCGGGACAGGGTCAGCCAATGAGCAGTTCTTC

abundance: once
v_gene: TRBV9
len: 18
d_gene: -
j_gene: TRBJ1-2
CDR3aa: CASSGSPNGEGPNYGYTF
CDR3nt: TGTGCCAGCAGCGGTAGTCCTAACGGGGAGGGCCCTAACTATGGCTACACCTTC

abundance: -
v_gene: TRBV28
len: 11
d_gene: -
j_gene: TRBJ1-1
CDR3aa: CASSLGAEAFF
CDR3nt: TGTGCCAGCAGTTTGGGCGCTGAAGCTTTCTTT

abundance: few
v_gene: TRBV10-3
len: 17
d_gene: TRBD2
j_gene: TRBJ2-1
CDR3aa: CAISDGAGVTGYNEQFF
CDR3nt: TGTGCCATCAGTGATGGGGCGGGAGTAACCGGCTACAATGAGCAGTTCTTC

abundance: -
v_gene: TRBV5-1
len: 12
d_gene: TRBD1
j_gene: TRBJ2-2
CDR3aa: CASKGASGELFF
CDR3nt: TGCGCCAGCAAGGGGGCTTCCGGGGAGCTGTTTTTT

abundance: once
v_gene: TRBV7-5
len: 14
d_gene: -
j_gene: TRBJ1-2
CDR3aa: CASSLMERVYGYTF
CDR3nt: TGTGCCAGCAGCTTAATGGAAAGGGTCTATGGCTACACCTTC

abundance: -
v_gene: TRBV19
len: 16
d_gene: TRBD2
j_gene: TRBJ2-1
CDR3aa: CALPRTSRSHYNEQFF
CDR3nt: TGTGCCTTACCTCGGACTAGCCGCTCCCACTACAATGAGCAGTTCTTC

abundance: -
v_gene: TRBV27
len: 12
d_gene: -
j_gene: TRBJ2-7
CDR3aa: CASSQGGYEQYF
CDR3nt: TGTGCCAGCAGTCAAGGGGGCTACGAGCAGTACTTC

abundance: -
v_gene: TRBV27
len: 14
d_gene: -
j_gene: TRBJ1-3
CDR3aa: CASSIPGGRNTIYF
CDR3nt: TGTGCCAGCAGTATCCCTGGGGGGCGAAACACCATATATTTT

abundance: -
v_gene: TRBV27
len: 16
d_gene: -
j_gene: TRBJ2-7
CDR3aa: CASSFLNTGGVYEQYF
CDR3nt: TGTGCCAGCAGTTTTCTGAATACAGGAGGTGTCTACGAGCAGTACTTC

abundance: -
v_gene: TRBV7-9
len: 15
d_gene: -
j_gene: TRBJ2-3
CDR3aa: CASSLGRDQGDTQYF
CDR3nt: TGTGCCAGCAGCTTAGGTCGGGACCAGGGCGATACGCAGTATTTT

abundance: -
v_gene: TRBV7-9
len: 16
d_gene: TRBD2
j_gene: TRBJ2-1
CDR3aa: CASSIGTSGRANEQFF
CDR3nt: TGTGCCAGCAGCATCGGGACTAGCGGGAGGGCTAATGAGCAGTTCTTC

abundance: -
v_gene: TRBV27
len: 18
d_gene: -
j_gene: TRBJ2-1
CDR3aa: CASSPISPTSGSYNEQFF
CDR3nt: TGTGCCAGCAGTCCCATATCCCCGACTAGTGGGTCCTACAATGAGCAGTTCTTC

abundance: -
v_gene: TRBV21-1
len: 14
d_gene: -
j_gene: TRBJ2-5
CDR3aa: CASSKGGVRETQYF
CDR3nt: TGTGCCAGCAGCAAAGGGGGGGTACGAGAGACCCAGTACTTC

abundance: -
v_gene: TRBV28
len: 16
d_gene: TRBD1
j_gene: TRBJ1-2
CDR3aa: CASSIPQGPRVYGYTF
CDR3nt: TGTGCCAGCAGTATCCCACAGGGGCCCCGGGTCTATGGCTACACCTTC

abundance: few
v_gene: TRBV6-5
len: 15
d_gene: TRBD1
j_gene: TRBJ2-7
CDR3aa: CASSYERTGAYEQYF
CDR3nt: TGTGCCAGCAGTTACGAACGGACAGGTGCCTACGAGCAGTACTTC

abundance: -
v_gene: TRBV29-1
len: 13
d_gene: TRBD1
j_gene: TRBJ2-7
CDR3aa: CSVFWTGVYEQYF
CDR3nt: TGCAGCGTTTTTTGGACAGGGGTCTACGAGCAGTACTTC

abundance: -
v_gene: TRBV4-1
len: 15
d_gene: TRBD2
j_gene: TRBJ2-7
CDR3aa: CASSPGLAPSDAQYF
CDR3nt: TGCGCCAGCAGCCCGGGACTAGCCCCATCTGACGCGCAGTACTTC

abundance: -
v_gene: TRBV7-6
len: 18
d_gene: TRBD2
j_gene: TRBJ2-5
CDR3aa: CASSLVATSGRPQETQYF
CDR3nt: TGTGCCAGCAGCTTAGTAGCTACTAGCGGGAGACCTCAAGAGACCCAGTACTTC

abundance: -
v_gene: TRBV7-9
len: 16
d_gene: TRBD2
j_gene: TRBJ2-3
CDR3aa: CASSLFVAGGTDTQYF
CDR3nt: TGTGCCAGCAGCTTATTTGTAGCGGGAGGAACAGATACGCAGTATTTT

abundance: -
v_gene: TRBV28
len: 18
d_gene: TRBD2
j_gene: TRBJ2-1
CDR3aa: CASSYVPRVGGPIIEQFF
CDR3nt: TGTGCCAGCAGTTACGTCCCTAGGGTGGGAGGGCCTATTATTGAGCAGTTCTTC

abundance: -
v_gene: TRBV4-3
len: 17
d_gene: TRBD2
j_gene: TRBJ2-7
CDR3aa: CASSQDAGLAGGYEQYF
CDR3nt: TGCGCCAGCAGCCAAGATGCGGGACTAGCGGGAGGGTACGAGCAGTACTTC

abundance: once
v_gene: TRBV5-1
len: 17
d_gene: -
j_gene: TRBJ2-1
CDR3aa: CASSLEFSGGPYNEQFF
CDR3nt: TGCGCCAGCAGCTTGGAGTTTAGCGGAGGACCCTACAATGAGCAGTTCTTC

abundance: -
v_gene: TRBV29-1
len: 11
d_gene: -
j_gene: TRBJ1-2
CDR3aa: CSARTAQGYTF
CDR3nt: TGCAGCGCACGGACGGCACAGGGCTACACCTTC

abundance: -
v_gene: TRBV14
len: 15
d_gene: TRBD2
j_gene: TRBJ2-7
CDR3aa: CASSQGLAGAHEQYF
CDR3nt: TGTGCCAGCAGCCAGGGACTAGCGGGAGCCCACGAGCAGTACTTC

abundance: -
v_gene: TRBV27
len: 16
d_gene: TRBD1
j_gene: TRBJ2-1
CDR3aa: CASSWVGQGTNNEQFF
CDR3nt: TGTGCCAGCAGTTGGGTGGGACAGGGGACAAACAATGAGCAGTTCTTC

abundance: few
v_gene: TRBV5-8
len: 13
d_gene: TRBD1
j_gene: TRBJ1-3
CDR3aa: CASSGGTAGTIYF
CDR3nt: TGTGCCAGCAGCGGAGGGACAGCAGGCACCATATATTTT

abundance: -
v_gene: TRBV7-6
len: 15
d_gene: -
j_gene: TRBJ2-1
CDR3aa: CASSLADARLDEQFF
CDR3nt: TGTGCCAGCAGCTTAGCGGATGCCAGGCTCGATGAGCAGTTCTTC

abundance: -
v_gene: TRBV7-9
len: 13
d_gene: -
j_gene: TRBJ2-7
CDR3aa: CASSLALRYEQYF
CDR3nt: TGTGCCAGCAGCTTAGCGCTTCGCTACGAGCAGTACTTC

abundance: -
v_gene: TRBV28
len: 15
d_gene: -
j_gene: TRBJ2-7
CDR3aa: CASSLDRPISYEQYF
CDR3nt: TGTGCCAGCAGTTTAGACAGGCCCATCTCCTACGAGCAGTACTTC

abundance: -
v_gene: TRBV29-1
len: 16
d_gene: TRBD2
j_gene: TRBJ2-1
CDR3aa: CSAPGPSGTFYNEQFF
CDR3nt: TGCAGCGCACCGGGGCCGAGCGGGACTTTCTACAATGAGCAGTTCTTC

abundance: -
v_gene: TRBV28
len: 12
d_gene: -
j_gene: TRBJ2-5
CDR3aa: CASSSDQETQYF
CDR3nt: TGTGCCAGCAGTTCAGATCAAGAGACCCAGTACTTC

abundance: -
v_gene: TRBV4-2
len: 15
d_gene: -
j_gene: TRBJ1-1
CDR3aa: CASSQDLSLNTEAFF
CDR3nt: TGTGCCAGCAGCCAAGATCTGTCTCTGAACACTGAAGCTTTCTTT

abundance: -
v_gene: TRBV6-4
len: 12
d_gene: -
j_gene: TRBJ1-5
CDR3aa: CASSRGGQPQHF
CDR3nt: TGTGCCAGCAGCAGGGGTGGGCAGCCCCAGCATTTT

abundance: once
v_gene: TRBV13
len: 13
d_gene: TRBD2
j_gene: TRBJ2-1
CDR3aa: CASSPGLEIEQFF
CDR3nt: TGTGCCAGCAGCCCGGGACTAGAGATTGAGCAGTTCTTC

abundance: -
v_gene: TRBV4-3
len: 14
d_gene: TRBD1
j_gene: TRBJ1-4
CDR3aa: CASSQTGWGEKLFF
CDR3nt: TGCGCCAGCAGCCAGACAGGGTGGGGTGAAAAACTGTTTTTT

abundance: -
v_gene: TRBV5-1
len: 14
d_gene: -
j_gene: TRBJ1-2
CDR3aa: CASSSGAGYYGYTF
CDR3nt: TGCGCCAGCAGCTCGGGGGCAGGATACTATGGCTACACCTTC

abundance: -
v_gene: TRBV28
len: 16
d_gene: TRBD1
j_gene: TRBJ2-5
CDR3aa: CASSFPRDRGAGTQYF
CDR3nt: TGTGCCAGCAGTTTCCCCCGGGACAGGGGGGCAGGGACCCAGTACTTC

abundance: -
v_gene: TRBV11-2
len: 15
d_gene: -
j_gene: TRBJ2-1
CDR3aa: CASSPGTRGSNEQFF
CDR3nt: TGTGCCAGCAGCCCCGGGACTCGAGGGAGCAATGAGCAGTTCTTC

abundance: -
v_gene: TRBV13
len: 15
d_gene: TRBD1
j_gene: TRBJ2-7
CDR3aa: CASSPSGQGKYEQYF
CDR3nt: TGTGCCAGCAGCCCCAGCGGACAGGGGAAATACGAGCAGTACTTC

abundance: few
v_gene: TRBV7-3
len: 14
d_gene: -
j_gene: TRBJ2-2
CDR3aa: CASSLGLNTGELFF
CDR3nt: TGTGCCAGCAGCCTAGGACTTAACACCGGGGAGCTGTTTTTT

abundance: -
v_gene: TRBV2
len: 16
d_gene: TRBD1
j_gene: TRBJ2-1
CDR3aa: CASIPPEDRGQWEQFF
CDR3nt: TGTGCCAGCATCCCGCCTGAGGACAGGGGGCAGTGGGAGCAGTTCTTC

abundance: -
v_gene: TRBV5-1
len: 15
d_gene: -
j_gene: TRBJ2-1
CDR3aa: CASGFTGFSGNEQFF
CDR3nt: TGCGCCAGCGGCTTTACAGGATTCTCGGGTAATGAGCAGTTCTTC

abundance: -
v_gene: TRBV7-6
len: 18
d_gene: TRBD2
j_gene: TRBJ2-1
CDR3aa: CASSLEGTSGRGYNEQFF
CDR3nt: TGTGCCAGCAGCTTGGAGGGGACTAGCGGGAGAGGCTACAATGAGCAGTTCTTC

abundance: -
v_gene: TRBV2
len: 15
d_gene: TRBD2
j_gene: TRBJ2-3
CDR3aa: CATGTTTTSTDTQYF
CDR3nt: TGTGCCACCGGGACTACCACGACTAGCACAGATACGCAGTATTTT

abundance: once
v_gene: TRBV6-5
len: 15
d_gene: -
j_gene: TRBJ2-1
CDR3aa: CASSLRDPSYNEQFF
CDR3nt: TGTGCCAGCAGTCTGCGGGACCCAAGCTACAATGAGCAGTTCTTC

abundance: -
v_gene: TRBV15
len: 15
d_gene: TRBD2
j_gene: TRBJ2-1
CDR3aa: CATRRTSGGYNEQFF
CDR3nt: TGTGCCACCAGGAGAACTAGCGGGGGCTACAATGAGCAGTTCTTC

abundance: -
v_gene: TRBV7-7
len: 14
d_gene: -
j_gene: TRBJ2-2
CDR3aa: CASSLVGNTGELFF
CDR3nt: TGTGCTAGCAGCTTAGTGGGGAACACCGGGGAGCTGTTTTTT

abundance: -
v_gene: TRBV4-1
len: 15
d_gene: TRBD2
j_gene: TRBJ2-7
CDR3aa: CASSQTSGRAVEQYF
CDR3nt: TGCGCCAGCAGCCAAACTAGCGGGAGGGCCGTCGAGCAGTACTTC